This paragraph reports one TCR beta chain. This record belongs to a study of blood T cell repertoires in COVID-19. For the study at large: Researchers got acute and convalescent COVID-19 samples from the United States, Italy and Spain. The cDNA or gDNA used as material had been derived from T cells, B-cell-depleted T cells, or PBMCs.

Libraries were prepared by immunoSEQ multiplex PCR; TCRdb keeps only in-frame clonotypes and omits some of them. The data contain under 75,000 clones, roughly 88% of them singletons. Germline lookup yields CDR1 SGHTA and CDR2 FQGNSA. CDR3 length equals 13 residues. Trimming removed 1 base from V and 4 bases from J; junction bases left unmatched: 0. The sample was peripheral blood. The rearrangement links TRBV7-2 to TRBJ2-5; 7 bases align to TRBD1. This clonotype originated in a human donor in a cohort sampled during active COVID-19. The CDR3 loop is CASSLGQGETQYF. The CDR3 DNA reads as TGTGCCAGCAGCTTAGGACAGGGAGAGACCCAGTACTTC.